These 5 T cell receptor beta chains originate from one sample sequenced in a study of shared clonotypes between healthy human individuals. Using immunoSEQ multiplex PCR, the repertoire was profiled, and TCRdb retains in-frame clones only, with some absent. Found here are approximately 1.5 million clones, 98% of them singletons; the top ten hold roughly 0.42%. The sample taken for sequencing was naive CD4+ T cells sorted from blood. The sample's subset: CD45RA+ positively selected. The receptors come from a man aged 30 to 39 in good health.

The chain combines TRBV28 with TRBJ2-7; a weak D match, TRBD1 (6 bases). This CDR3 is 14 amino acids long. Germline CDR1 MDHEN, CDR2 SYDVKM. With 6 bases removed from V and 0 bases from J, the gap between germline ends came to 12 bases. This CDR3 is CASRTDRSSYEQYF. DNA for the CDR3: TGTGCCAGCAGAACTGACAGGAGCTCCTACGAGCAGTACTTC.

This sequence joins TRBV27 and TRBJ2-1, with 16 bases lining up with TRBD2. The CDR3 has 18 residues. J was trimmed by 0 bases and V by 8 bases; bases with no gene match: 7. Per germline, CDR1 MNHEY and CDR2 SMNVEV (reference sequence). CDR3 region: CASRLGLAGGSSYNEQFF. The CDR3 bases are TGTGCCAGCCGGCTGGGACTAGCGGGAGGGAGCTCCTACAATGAGCAGTTCTTC.

This chain connects TRBV27 to TRBJ2-5, with no clear D. The CDR3 totals 16 residues. Trimming took 6 bases from V and 2 from J, leaving 19 bases between them. Germline V gene lookup returns CDR1 MNHEY and CDR2 SMNVEV (reference sequence). CDR3 region: CASSSRQALPQETQYF. CDR3 coding DNA: TGTGCCAGCAGCTCACGTCAGGCATTACCACAAGAGACCCAGTACTTC.

The chain is built from TRBV30 and TRBJ1-1; perhaps TRBD1 as D (6 bases). CDR1 is GTSNPN and CDR2 is SVGIG in the germline V gene (reference sequence). Trimming removed 2 bases at V and 1 base at J, with 11 bases between. This CDR3 contains 14 residues. The CDR3: CAWSTGTTNTEAFF. The CDR3 DNA reads TGTGCCTGGAGTACCGGGACAACGAACACTGAAGCTTTCTTT.

The chain recombines TRBV11-2 with TRBJ1-2; TRBD1 might be the D (5 bases). Germline V gene sequence: CDR1 SGHAT, CDR2 FQNNGV. This CDR3 is 19 amino acids long. V lost 2 bases and J 0 bases, leaving 22 bases between the germline ends. The CDR3: CASSLIRRAEGDSNYGYTF. The CDR3 DNA reads TGTGCCAGCAGCTTAATTCGTCGGGCAGAAGGGGATTCTAACTATGGCTACACCTTC.